The T cell receptor (beta chain) described here comes from a study of Graves' ophthalmopathy and Graves' hyperthyroidism. Hyperthyroidism is called stable when no ophthalmopathy develops within 18 months of follow-up. Investigators amplified TCR beta CDR3 regions from RNA transcripts. Investigators did first-round RT-PCR with HTBI primers, then second-round multiplex PCR. From the multiplex PCR reads, TCRdb called clonotypes with MiXCR, one entry per CDR3 protein. The sample has about 620,000 distinct CDR3 sequences; 22% are singletons. Losses at the gene ends were 3 bases for V and 3 bases for J; bases not matched to a gene: 5. The CDR3 extends over 14 amino acids. CDR1 DFQATT and CDR2 SNEGSKA come from the germline V gene (reference sequence).

V gene TRBV20-1 combines with J gene TRBJ2-5, with 9 bases that match TRBD2. The source is a woman younger than 30 with stable Graves' hyperthyroidism. Some clones in this sample may be carry-over from other donors' samples. Material: peripheral blood. In nucleotides, the CDR3 is TGCAGTGCTAGGGGCGGGGGGGCCGAAGAGACCCAGTACTTC. It specifies CSARGGGAEETQYF.